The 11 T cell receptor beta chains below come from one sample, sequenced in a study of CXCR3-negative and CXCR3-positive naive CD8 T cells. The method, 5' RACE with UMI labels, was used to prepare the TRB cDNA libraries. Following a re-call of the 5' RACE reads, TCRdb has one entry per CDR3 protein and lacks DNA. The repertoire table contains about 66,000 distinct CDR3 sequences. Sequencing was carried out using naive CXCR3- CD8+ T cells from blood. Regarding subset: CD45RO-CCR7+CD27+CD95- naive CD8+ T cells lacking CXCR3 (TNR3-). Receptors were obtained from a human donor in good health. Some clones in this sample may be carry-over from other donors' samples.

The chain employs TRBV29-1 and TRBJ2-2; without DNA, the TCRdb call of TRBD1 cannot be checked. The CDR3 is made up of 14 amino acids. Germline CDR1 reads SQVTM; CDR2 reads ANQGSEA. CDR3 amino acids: CSVEVTGVTGELFF.

The CDR3 here is CASSSSEGATYNEQFF. This sequence joins TRBV27 and TRBJ2-1; checking the TCRdb D call of TRBD1 is not possible without DNA. The germline gives CDR1 MNHEY, CDR2 SMNVEV (reference sequence). CDR3 length: 16 amino acids.

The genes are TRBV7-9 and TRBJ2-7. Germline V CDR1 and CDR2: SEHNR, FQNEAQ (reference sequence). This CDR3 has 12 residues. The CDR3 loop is CASSEATYEQYF.

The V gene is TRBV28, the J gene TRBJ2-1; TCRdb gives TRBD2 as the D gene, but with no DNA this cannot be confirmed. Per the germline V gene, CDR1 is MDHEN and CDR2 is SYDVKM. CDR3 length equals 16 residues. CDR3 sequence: CASRSRRANSYNEQFF.

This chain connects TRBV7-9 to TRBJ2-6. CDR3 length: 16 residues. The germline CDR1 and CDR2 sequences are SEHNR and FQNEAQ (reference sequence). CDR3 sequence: CASSPTSGSGANVLTF.

The CDR3 is CASSFPQETQYF. The J gene is TRBJ2-5, the V gene TRBV12-3 or TRBV12-4. The CDR3 extends over 12 amino acids.

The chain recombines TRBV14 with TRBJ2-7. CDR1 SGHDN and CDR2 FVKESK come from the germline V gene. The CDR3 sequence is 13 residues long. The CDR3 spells CASSQHHSYEQYF. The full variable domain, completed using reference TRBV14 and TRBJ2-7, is EAGVTQFPSHSVIEKGQTVTLRCDPISGHDNLYWYRRVMGKEIKFLLHFVKESKQDESGMPNNRFLAERTGGTYSTLKVQPAELEDSGVYFCASSQHHSYEQYFGPGTRLTVT.

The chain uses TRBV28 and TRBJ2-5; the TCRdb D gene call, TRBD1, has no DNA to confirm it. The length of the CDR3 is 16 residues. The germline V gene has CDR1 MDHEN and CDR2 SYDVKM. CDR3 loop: CASSPRQGAEQETQYF.

CDR3 sequence reads: CASSLTARGEQYF. The chain uses TRBV28 and TRBJ2-7; with no DNA, the TCRdb D assignment of TRBD1 cannot be verified. This CDR3 region has 13 residues. Germline values: CDR1 MDHEN, CDR2 SYDVKM.

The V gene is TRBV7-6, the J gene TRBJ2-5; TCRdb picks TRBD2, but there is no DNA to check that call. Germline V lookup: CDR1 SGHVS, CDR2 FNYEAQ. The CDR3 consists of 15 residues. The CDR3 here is CASSSLAKYQETQYF.

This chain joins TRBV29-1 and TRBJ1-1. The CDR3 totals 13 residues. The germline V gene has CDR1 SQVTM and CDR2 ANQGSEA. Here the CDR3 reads CSVDVAGNTEAFF.